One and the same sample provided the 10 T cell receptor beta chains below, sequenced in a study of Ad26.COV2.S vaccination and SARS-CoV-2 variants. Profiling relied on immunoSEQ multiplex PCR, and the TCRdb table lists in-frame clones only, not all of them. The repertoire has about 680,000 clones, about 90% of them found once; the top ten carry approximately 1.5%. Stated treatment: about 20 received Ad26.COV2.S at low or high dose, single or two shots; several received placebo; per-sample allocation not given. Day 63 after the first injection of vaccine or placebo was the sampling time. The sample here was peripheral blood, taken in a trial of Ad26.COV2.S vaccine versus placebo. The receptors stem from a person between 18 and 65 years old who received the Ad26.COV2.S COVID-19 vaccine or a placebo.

CDR3 amino acids: CASSLSLVDGQYF. The CDR3 DNA reads as TGTGCCAGCAGCTTAAGTTTAGTGGATGGGCAGTACTTC. The rearrangement uses TRBV7-2 and TRBJ2-7; D is uncertain. Trimming pared 2 bases from V and 9 bases from J, leaving 14 bases between. Per germline, CDR1 SGHTA and CDR2 FQGNSA. The CDR3 sequence is 13 residues long.

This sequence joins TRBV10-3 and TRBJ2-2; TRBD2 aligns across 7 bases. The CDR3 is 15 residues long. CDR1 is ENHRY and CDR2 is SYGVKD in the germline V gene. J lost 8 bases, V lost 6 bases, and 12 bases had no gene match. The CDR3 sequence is CAISAQAGLGGELFF. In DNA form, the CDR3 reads TGTGCCATCAGCGCTCAAGCGGGGTTAGGAGGGGAGCTGTTTTTT.

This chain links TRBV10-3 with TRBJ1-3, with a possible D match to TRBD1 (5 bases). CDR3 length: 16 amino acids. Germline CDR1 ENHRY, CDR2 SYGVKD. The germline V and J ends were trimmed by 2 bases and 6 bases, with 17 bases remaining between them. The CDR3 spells CAISELSAGKENTIYF. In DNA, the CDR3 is TGTGCCATCAGTGAGCTGTCGGCAGGGAAGGAAAACACCATATATTTT.

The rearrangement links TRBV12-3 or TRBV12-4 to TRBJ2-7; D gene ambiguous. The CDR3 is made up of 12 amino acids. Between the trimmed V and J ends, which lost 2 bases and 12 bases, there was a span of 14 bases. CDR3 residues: CASSLQRGMRYF. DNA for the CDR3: TGTGCCAGCAGTTTACAACGCGGAATGCGGTACTTC.

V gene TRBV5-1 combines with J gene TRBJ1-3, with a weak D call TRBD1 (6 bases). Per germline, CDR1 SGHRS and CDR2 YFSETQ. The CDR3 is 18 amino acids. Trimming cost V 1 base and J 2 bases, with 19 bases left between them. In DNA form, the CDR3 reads TGCGCCAGCAGCTTGTGGGGGCCGGATGAACCCCCTGGAAACACCATATATTTT. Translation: CASSLWGPDEPPGNTIYF.

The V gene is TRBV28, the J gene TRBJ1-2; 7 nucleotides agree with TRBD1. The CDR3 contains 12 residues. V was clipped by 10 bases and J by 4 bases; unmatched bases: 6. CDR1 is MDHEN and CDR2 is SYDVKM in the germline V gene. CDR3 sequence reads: CATGTDIYGYTF. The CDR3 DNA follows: TGTGCCACCGGGACAGACATCTATGGCTACACCTTC.

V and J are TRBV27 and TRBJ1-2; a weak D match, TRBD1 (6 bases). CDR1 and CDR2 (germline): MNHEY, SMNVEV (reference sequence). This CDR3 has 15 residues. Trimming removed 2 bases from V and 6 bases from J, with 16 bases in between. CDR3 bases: TGTGCCAGCAGTTTACCCGCTTCAGGGGACGATGGCTACACCTTC. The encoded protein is CASSLPASGDDGYTF.

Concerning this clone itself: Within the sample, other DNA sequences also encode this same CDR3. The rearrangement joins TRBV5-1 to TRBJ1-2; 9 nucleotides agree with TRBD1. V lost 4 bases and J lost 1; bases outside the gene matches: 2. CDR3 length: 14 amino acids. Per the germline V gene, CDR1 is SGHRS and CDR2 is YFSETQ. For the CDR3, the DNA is TGCGCCAGCAGCCCGGGACAGGGTAACTATGGCTACACCTTC. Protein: CASSPGQGNYGYTF.

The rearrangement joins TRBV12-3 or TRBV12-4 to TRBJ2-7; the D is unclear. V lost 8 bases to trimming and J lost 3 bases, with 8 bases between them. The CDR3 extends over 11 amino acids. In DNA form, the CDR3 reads TGTGCCAGCGGAACACACTACGAGCAGTACTTC. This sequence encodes CASGTHYEQYF.

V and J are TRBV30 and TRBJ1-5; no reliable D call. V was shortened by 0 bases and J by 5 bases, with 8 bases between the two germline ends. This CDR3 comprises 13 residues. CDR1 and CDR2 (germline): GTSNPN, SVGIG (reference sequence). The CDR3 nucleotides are TGTGCCTGGAGTGTTCAGGCCGATCAGCCCCAGCATTTT. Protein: CAWSVQADQPQHF.